Described below is a single TCR beta chain sequence and its context. No antigen is known for it. These data are taken from a study of siplizumab effects on memory and regulatory T cells. Each sample yielded around 9.6 x 10^4 assayed TCR templates. TCRdb's table, derived via immunoSEQ multiplex PCR, lists solely in-frame clones and lacks some. The sample yields about 9,600 clones, roughly 50% seen once. Study results and limitations: Suppressive function of proliferating Tregs from siplizumab cultures was not confirmed. Sequences below about 10^-5 frequency were poorly captured. As a result, only a minor fraction of alloreactive clones mapped to unstimulated subsets.

This CDR3 is 16 amino acids long. Trimming took off 2 bases at V and 0 bases at J, with 12 bases between the two ends. Germline CDR1 is SGHVS and CDR2 is FNYEAQ. The mixed lymphocyte reaction cells were grown together in coculture at 37°C for 6 days. Once responder PBMCs had been labelled with CFSE and stimulator PBMCs with Violet Dye, they were mixed 1:1. The chain is built from TRBV7-6 and TRBJ2-3; either TRBD1 or TRBD2 may supply D (5 bases each). This receptor was taken from a human donor in good health; the cells came from an allogeneic mixed lymphocyte reaction. The sequenced sample was CFSE-low (dividing) CD4+ T cells sorted from an allogeneic mixed lymphocyte reaction. The CDR3 DNA follows: TGTGCCAGCAGCTTATATGGGGGTGCTAGCACAGATACGCAGTATTTT. Its translation is CASSLYGGASTDTQYF. The full variable domain, completed using reference TRBV7-6 and TRBJ2-3, is GAGVSQSPRYKVTKRGQDVALRCDPISGHVSLYWYRQALGQGPEFLTYFNYEAQQDKSGLPNDRFSAERPEGSISTLTIQRTEQRDSAMYRCASSLYGGASTDTQYFGPGTRLTVL.